This T cell receptor beta chain appears in the sequencing data of a study of cytomegalovirus exposure and HLA in healthy donors. Background on the study: Of the donors genotyped, several hundred in all, 65% to 90% fell in the Caucasian-associated ancestry cluster.

Primers: 60 Vbeta forward and 13 Jbeta reverse. Method: immunoSEQ multiplex PCR; TCRdb's copy keeps in-frame clones and lacks some. The sample carries some 85,000 clones, around three quarters recorded once. Details on this clone: Its antigen is currently unknown.

The CDR3 runs 19 residues. CDR1 and CDR2 (germline): KGHSH, LQKENI. V lost 2 bases, J lost 0 bases, and 9 bases stayed unmatched. Study-wide points: Cytomegalovirus association was assigned to 170 or so TCR beta chains.

This clonotype was sampled from a woman between 40 and 50 years old in good health and CMV-seropositive. The sequencing input was PBMCs. The chain employs TRBV18 and TRBJ2-3; TRBD2 matches at 12 bases. The CDR3 DNA reads as TGTGCCAGCTCACCAGATTGGACTAGCGGGGTATTTAGCACAGATACGCAGTATTTT. Translated, it gives CASSPDWTSGVFSTDTQYF.